This entry concerns a single T cell receptor beta chain. Its specificity is unknown. The record originates from a study of cytomegalovirus exposure and HLA in healthy donors. Study details: Within the Caucasian-associated ancestry cluster were roughly 79% of the roughly 380 genotyped donors. Whole-study results and caveats: Later examination showed HLA-associated TCR beta chains had greater clonal expansion than equally common others. The likely origin of a cluster of highly shared sequence variants was a sequencing artifact. TCR beta chain V- and J-gene trimming was linked, in a later analysis, to a missense variant in DCLRE1C.

The PCR used 60 Vbeta and 13 Jbeta primers. Some clones are missing from TCRdb's copy, which holds only in-frame ones; the method was immunoSEQ multiplex PCR. The table has about 170,000 clones, about four fifths seen once. Germline CDR1 reads WSHSY; CDR2 reads SAAADI. This CDR3 has 14 amino acids. The V and J ends lost 8 bases and 9 bases, in that order; junction bases with no gene match: 9. The chain employs TRBV10-2 and TRBJ2-3; TRBD2 matches 12 bases. The material sequenced was PBMCs. This receptor was obtained from a woman between 50 and 59 years old in good health and CMV-seropositive. The CDR3: CASQTSGSWSTQYF. In DNA form, the CDR3 reads TGCGCCAGCCAGACTAGCGGGAGTTGGTCGACGCAGTATTTT.